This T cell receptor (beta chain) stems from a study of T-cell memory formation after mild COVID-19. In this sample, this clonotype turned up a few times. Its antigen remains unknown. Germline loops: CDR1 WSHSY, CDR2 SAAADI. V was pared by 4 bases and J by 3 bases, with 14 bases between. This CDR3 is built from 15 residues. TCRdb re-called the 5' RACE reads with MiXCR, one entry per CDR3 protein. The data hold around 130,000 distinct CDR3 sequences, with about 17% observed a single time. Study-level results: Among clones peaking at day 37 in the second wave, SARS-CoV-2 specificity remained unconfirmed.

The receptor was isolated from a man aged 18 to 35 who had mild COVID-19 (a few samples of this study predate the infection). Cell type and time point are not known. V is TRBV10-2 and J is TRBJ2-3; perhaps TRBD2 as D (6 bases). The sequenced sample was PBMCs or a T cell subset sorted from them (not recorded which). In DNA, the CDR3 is TGCGCCAGCAGTGCCTACGGGGGTGGGACAGATACGCAGTATTTT. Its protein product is CASSAYGGGTDTQYF.